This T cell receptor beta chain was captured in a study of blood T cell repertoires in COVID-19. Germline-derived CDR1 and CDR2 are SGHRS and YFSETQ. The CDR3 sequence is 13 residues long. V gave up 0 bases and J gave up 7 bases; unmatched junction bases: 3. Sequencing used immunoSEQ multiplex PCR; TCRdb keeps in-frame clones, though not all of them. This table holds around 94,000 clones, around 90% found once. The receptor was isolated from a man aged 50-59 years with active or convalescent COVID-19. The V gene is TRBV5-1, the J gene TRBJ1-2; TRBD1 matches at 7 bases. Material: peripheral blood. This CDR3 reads CASSLGGTVGYTF. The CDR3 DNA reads TGCGCCAGCAGCTTGGGGGGGACAGTTGGCTACACCTTC.